Listed below are T cell receptor beta chains from one sample, sequenced in a study of identical twins. TCRdb fed the 5' RACE reads into MiXCR, producing one record per CDR3 protein. The sample contains about 530,000 distinct CDR3 sequences, roughly 15% of which appear only once. Separately, the same data were catalogued under a study of yellow fever vaccine responses in identical twins.

Material: CD4+ T cells sorted from blood. Every receptor here comes from a woman younger than 35 in good health. Both conserved end residues are part of each CDR3. Fields, in order: V gene, J gene, CDR3 protein.

TRBV7-9	TRBJ2-1	CASSLRGLEAYNEQFF
TRBV2	TRBJ2-1	CARTRTSGSSSEQFF
TRBV9	TRBJ1-1	CASSVGRIKRMNTEAFF
TRBV9	TRBJ1-4	CASSAGPKPTNEKLFF
TRBV3-1	TRBJ2-5	CASSPTGRGNQETQYF
TRBV7-2	TRBJ2-3	CASSLVASFWADTQYF
TRBV5-1	TRBJ1-6	CASSIKQSSYNSPLHF
TRBV5-1	TRBJ2-3	CASSLLLAGGTDTQYF
TRBV12-3/TRBV12-4	TRBJ1-1	CASRSGSWTEAFF
TRBV5-1	TRBJ2-1	CASSSVSSYNEQFF
TRBV7-3	TRBJ2-7	CASSLGSGSSYEQYF
TRBV12-3/TRBV12-4	TRBJ2-3	CASSLEGGSTDTQYF
TRBV11-3	TRBJ2-7	CASSLAEAGGYEQYF
TRBV11-2	TRBJ2-6	CASTYLGLRDHSGANVLTF
TRBV20-1	TRBJ2-1	CSARDRGGSSYNEQFF